A selection of T cell receptor beta chains follows, all from one sample in a study of cytomegalovirus exposure and HLA in healthy donors. Method: immunoSEQ multiplex PCR; TCRdb's copy keeps in-frame clones and lacks some. The data show about 150,000 clones, around 84% seen once. The specimen was PBMCs. The receptors were gathered from a human donor in good health. The CDR3 runs from the conserved cysteine through the conserved F or W. The order of the fields is J gene, V gene, D gene, clone size, CDR3 protein, CDR3 DNA. A D gene is named only where the DNA matches it firmly. Where a row states a size, it is once, few, many or the class of an expanded clone; other rows omit it.

J: TRBJ2-1
V: TRBV7-9
D: TRBD2
size: -
CDR3: CASSLGTSGPNEQFF
DNA: TGTGCCAGCAGCTTAGGGACTAGCGGCCCCAATGAGCAGTTCTTC

J: TRBJ1-1
V: TRBV11-2
D: -
size: -
CDR3: CASSTTGFSEAFF
DNA: TGTGCCAGCAGCACCACAGGGTTCTCTGAAGCTTTCTTT

J: TRBJ2-1
V: TRBV30
D: TRBD2
size: -
CDR3: CAWSVWPSGRFEQFF
DNA: TGTGCCTGGAGTGTATGGCCTAGCGGGAGGTTTGAGCAGTTCTTC

J: TRBJ2-7
V: TRBV19
D: TRBD1
size: -
CDR3: CASSTSLDRGIEEQYF
DNA: TGTGCCAGTAGTACCTCCTTGGACAGGGGAATAGAAGAGCAGTACTTC

J: TRBJ2-2
V: TRBV4-1
D: -
size: -
CDR3: CASSRRQDTNTGELFF
DNA: TGCGCCAGCAGCCGCCGACAGGACACGAACACCGGGGAGCTGTTTTTT

J: TRBJ2-7
V: TRBV11-2
D: -
size: -
CDR3: CASSWGLRRETYEQYF
DNA: TGTGCCAGCAGCTGGGGCTTGCGGAGGGAAACCTACGAGCAGTACTTC

J: TRBJ1-6
V: TRBV6-6
D: -
size: few
CDR3: CASTKDMTNSPLHF
DNA: TGTGCCAGCACCAAGGACATGACTAATTCACCCCTCCACTTT

J: TRBJ2-7
V: TRBV9
D: TRBD2
size: -
CDR3: CASSVATLADEQYF
DNA: TGTGCCAGCAGCGTAGCAACACTAGCGGACGAGCAGTACTTC

J: TRBJ1-3
V: TRBV28
D: TRBD1
size: -
CDR3: CASSPSGGPGNTIYF
DNA: TGTGCCAGCAGTCCCTCAGGGGGCCCTGGAAACACCATATATTTT

J: TRBJ2-1
V: TRBV5-4
D: -
size: once
CDR3: CASSSARDYNEQFF
DNA: TGTGCCAGCAGCTCCGCCCGGGACTACAATGAGCAGTTCTTC